The clone carrying this TCR beta chain was recorded many times. Its antigen is still unknown. These data are taken from a study of regulatory T cells in long-lasting Graves disease. Findings of the study overall: Newly diagnosed disease favored TRBV20-1 and TRBJ2-1 over persistent disease.

Building of the TCR beta libraries involved iRepertoire HTBI primers and Arm-PCR of CDR3 regions. TCRdb fed the multiplex PCR reads into MiXCR, producing one record per CDR3 protein. The table has 400,000 to 500,000 distinct CDR3 sequences, approximately 15% seen once; the top ten hold approximately 7.8%. In germline, CDR1 is MNHGY, CDR2 SAAAGT. Trimming removed 5 bases at V and 0 bases at J, with 22 bases between. The CDR3 contains 18 residues. The time point here: newly diagnosed GD, antithyroid drugs for less than 3 months. Construction of the TCR library relied on RNA isolated from PBMCs. The data also belong to a second study, concerning T cells in Graves' hyperthyroidism and ophthalmopathy. That work contributes: Pregnant or lactating patients were excluded, as were those with uncontrolled infection or other autoimmune disease.

The rearrangement joins TRBV6-8 to TRBJ1-2; D possibly corresponds to TRBD1 (5 bases). The clonotype comes from a middle-aged woman with Graves disease. Specimen: peripheral blood mononuclear cells (PBMCs), collected at new diagnosis, from a patient treated with antithyroid drugs. This CDR3 is CASSPSPGTAKTNYGYTF. The CDR3 nucleotides are TGTGCCAGCAGTCCCTCCCCCGGGACGGCTAAGACTAACTATGGCTACACCTTC.